This is a list of T cell receptor beta chains from one sample in a study of blood T cell repertoires in COVID-19. This table comes from immunoSEQ multiplex PCR, and its TCRdb copy is limited to in-frame clones, with some not included. This sample has about 240,000 clones; more than 85% occur once, and the top ten carry around 4%. The source material was PBMCs or T cells enriched from blood (not recorded which). The receptors originated from a woman aged 25 to 39 who had recovered from COVID-19. Each CDR3 is given with its conserved first and last residue. A D gene is named only where the DNA matches it firmly. The size field is filled for only some rows; it gives once, few, many or a size class.

16,TRBV28,TRBJ2-1,NA,NA,TGTGCCAGCAGTCCCTTGGGGGGTAGCGTATACAATGAGCAGTTCTTC,CASSPLGGSVYNEQFF
16,TRBV7-8,TRBJ2-7,TRBD1,NA,TGTGCCAGCAGCTTAGTCCTTGGGACAGGCTGGTACGAGCAGTACTTC,CASSLVLGTGWYEQYF
15,TRBV3-1/TRBV3-2,TRBJ2-2,TRBD2,NA,TGTGCCAGCACAGGGACTAGCGGGAGGACCGGGGAGCTGTTTTTT,CASTGTSGRTGELFF
14,TRBV7-8,TRBJ2-7,TRBD1,NA,TGTGCCAGCAGCTCCTCTCAGGGGGCCTACGAGCAGTACTTC,CASSSSQGAYEQYF
14,TRBV30,TRBJ2-1,TRBD2,NA,TGTGCCTGGAGTGCGGGACTAGCGCGGAATGAGCAGTTCTTC,CAWSAGLARNEQFF
13,TRBV7-6,TRBJ1-4,NA,NA,TGTGCCAGCAGCTTAGAACAGGGTAGGCAACTGTTTTTT,CASSLEQGRQLFF
15,TRBV7-2,TRBJ2-6,NA,NA,TGTGCCAGCAGCTTAACAGGGACTGGGGCCAACGTCCTGACTTTC,CASSLTGTGANVLTF
15,TRBV10-3,TRBJ2-1,TRBD1,once,TGTGCCATCAGCGTAGGGACAGGCGCCTACAATGAGCAGTTCTTC,CAISVGTGAYNEQFF
14,TRBV6-2/TRBV6-3,TRBJ2-7,NA,once,TGTGCCAGCAGTCACACCGGGACATCGGGCGAGCAGTACTTC,CASSHTGTSGEQYF
15,TRBV4-3,TRBJ2-7,TRBD2,NA,TGCGCCAGCAGCCAAGGGGTAGCGGGATCCTACGAGCAGTACTTC,CASSQGVAGSYEQYF
15,TRBV28,TRBJ1-1,NA,NA,TGTGCCAGCAGCCTGGGTGGTGGGGAGCGGACTGAAGCTTTCTTT,CASSLGGGERTEAFF
13,TRBV5-1,TRBJ1-1,NA,NA,TGCGCCAGCAGCTCTCAGGGGAGTACTGAAGCTTTCTTT,CASSSQGSTEAFF
16,TRBV19,TRBJ1-2,TRBD1,NA,TGTGCCAGTAGGACCGGGACAGGGTTTGATAGAGGAGGCTACACCTTC,CASRTGTGFDRGGYTF
17,TRBV27,TRBJ1-5,TRBD1,NA,TGTGCCAGCGGTCGGACAGGGACTGTAATTAGCAATCAGCCCCAGCATTTT,CASGRTGTVISNQPQHF
13,TRBV19,TRBJ1-1,NA,NA,TGTGCCAGTAACATAAGGGGGAACCCTCGGGCTTTCTTT,CASNIRGNPRAFF
15,TRBV19,TRBJ1-2,TRBD1,NA,TGTGCCAGTAGCGACCCGGGACAGGGATCAGATGGCTACACCTTC,CASSDPGQGSDGYTF
15,TRBV2,TRBJ2-4,NA,NA,TGTGCCAGCAGCCTCGGGAGCGACGGCAAAAACATTCAGTACTTC,CASSLGSDGKNIQYF
12,TRBV29-1,TRBJ2-3,NA,NA,TGCAGCGTTGAGAGGCTAGATGATACGCAGTATTTT,CSVERLDDTQYF
13,TRBV12-3/TRBV12-4,TRBJ1-1,TRBD1,NA,TGTGCCAGCAGAAAACAGGGGGGGACTGAAGCTTTCTTT,CASRKQGGTEAFF
15,TRBV6-1,TRBJ1-1,NA,NA,TGTGCCAGCAGTGATAATGTGCAGGCGAACACTGAAGCTTTCTTT,CASSDNVQANTEAFF
18,TRBV7-3,TRBJ2-4,TRBD2,NA,TGTGCCAGCAGCTTAAGGGGCGGGAGTTTGGTCGCGTCGGACATTCAGTACTTC,CASSLRGGSLVASDIQYF
16,TRBV11-3,TRBJ2-3,TRBD2,NA,TGTGCCAGCAGCTCCTCAAGCGGGATCGGCACAGATACGCAGTATTTT,CASSSSSGIGTDTQYF
19,TRBV28,TRBJ2-7,TRBD1,NA,TGTGCCAGCAGTTTTCAACTGGTCAAGGACAGGCTATACTCCTACGAGCAGTACTTC,CASSFQLVKDRLYSYEQYF
15,TRBV20-1,TRBJ1-6,TRBD1,NA,TGCAGTGCTAGTATGTTGGGACAGTATAATTCACCCCTCCACTTT,CSASMLGQYNSPLHF